These 17 T cell receptor beta chains share one sample of origin, sequenced in a study of blood T cell repertoires in COVID-19. Produced via immunoSEQ multiplex PCR; TCRdb's table is partial and in-frame only. The sample lists about 100,000 clones; just under 85% were seen once. The source material was peripheral blood. Receptors were obtained from a man aged 50 to 59 with active or convalescent COVID-19.

This clone was counted only a few times. Different DNA sequences within this sample yield the same CDR3. The chain has TRBV27 and TRBJ2-2; D possibly corresponds to TRBD2 (6 bases). Trimming removed 3 bases from V and 6 bases from J, with 8 bases in between. Germline loops: CDR1 MNHEY, CDR2 SMNVEV (reference sequence). This CDR3 has 13 residues. CDR3 amino acids: CASSFGGAGELFF. The CDR3 DNA reads TGTGCCAGCAGTTTTGGAGGGGCCGGGGAGCTGTTTTTT.

This clone has a single count. The chain uses TRBV6-5 and TRBJ2-4, with D possibly TRBD2 on 6 matching bases. Germline V gene lookup returns CDR1 MNHEY and CDR2 SVGAGI. Trimming took off 7 bases at V and 7 bases at J, with 17 bases between the two ends. The CDR3 has 14 amino acids. The CDR3 spells CASTPDWRGNIQYF. As DNA, the CDR3 is TGTGCCAGCACCCCAGACTGGAGGGGCAACATTCAGTACTTC.

V gene TRBV10-3 combines with J gene TRBJ1-5, with D maybe TRBD1 (5 bases). From germline, CDR1 is ENHRY and CDR2 SYGVKD. This CDR3 region has 15 residues. The germline V and J ends were trimmed by 0 bases and 7 bases, with 13 bases remaining between them. This chain's CDR3 is CAISESAGREQPQHF. For the CDR3, the DNA is TGTGCCATCAGTGAGTCGGCAGGGAGGGAGCAGCCCCAGCATTTT.

This chain joins TRBV9 and TRBJ1-2; D call uncertain. The CDR3 length is 13 residues. V lost 0 bases, J lost 5 bases, and 8 bases lay in between. Germline loops: CDR1 SGDLS, CDR2 YYNGEE. CDR3 in amino acids: CASSVGERYGYTF. The CDR3 nucleotides are TGTGCCAGCAGCGTAGGAGAACGATATGGCTACACCTTC.

The chain uses TRBV12-3 or TRBV12-4 and TRBJ1-2, with a possible D match to TRBD1 (6 bases). The CDR3 is made up of 12 amino acids. V lost 8 bases, J lost 3 bases, and 10 bases lay in between. CDR3 in DNA: TGTGCCAGCCGAAGACAGGACTATGGCTACACCTTC. Translated: CASRRQDYGYTF.

The chain uses TRBV28 and TRBJ1-2; 8 nucleotides agree with TRBD1. V shed 5 bases and J 3 bases; nucleotides not matched to a gene: 2. The germline CDR1 and CDR2 sequences are MDHEN and SYDVKM. The CDR3 runs to 13 residues. Here the CDR3 reads CASSPGGDYGYTF. The CDR3 nucleotides are TGTGCCAGCAGTCCAGGGGGCGACTATGGCTACACCTTC.

V gene TRBV7-9 combines with J gene TRBJ2-7; D is ambiguous. CDR3 size: 13 residues. Germline V gene lookup returns CDR1 SEHNR and CDR2 FQNEAQ (reference sequence). V lost 3 bases and J 2 bases, leaving 8 bases between the germline ends. This CDR3 is CASSLGRAYEQYF. In nucleotides, the CDR3 is TGTGCCAGCAGCTTGGGCAGAGCCTACGAGCAGTACTTC.

As DNA, the CDR3 is TGCGCCAGCAGCGGCCGGGACAGGGGGCGCGACTATGGCTACACCTTC. Its protein product is CASSGRDRGRDYGYTF. The chain combines TRBV5-1 with TRBJ1-2, with TRBD1 matching over 12 bases. The V gene end was trimmed by 4 bases and the J gene end by 3 bases; junction bases not matched to a gene: 7. The CDR3 totals 16 residues. Germline-derived CDR1 and CDR2 are SGHRS and YFSETQ.

The V call is TRBV7-2, the J call TRBJ2-7; D perhaps matches TRBD1 (6 bases). Germline values: CDR1 SGHTA, CDR2 FQGNSA. CDR3 size: 13 residues. V was clipped by 5 bases and J by 4 bases, with 12 bases between them. The CDR3 nucleotides are TGTGCCAGCAGCCCCGGGACACCGTACGAGCAGTACTTC. This translates into CASSPGTPYEQYF.

The chain has TRBV18 and TRBJ1-1, with a possible D match to TRBD1 (6 bases). The CDR3 covers 15 residues. Germline-derived CDR1 and CDR2 are KGHSH and LQKENI. V gave up 2 bases and J gave up 4 bases, with 14 bases separating them. CDR3 residues: CASSPTLQGSTEAFF. CDR3 in DNA: TGTGCCAGCTCACCAACTCTACAGGGTTCCACTGAAGCTTTCTTT. The full variable domain, its missing parts supplied by reference TRBV18 and TRBJ1-1, is NAGVMQNPRHLVRRRGQEARLRCSPMKGHSHVYWYRQLPEEGLKFMVYLQKENIIDESGMPKERFSAEFPKEGPSILRIQQVVRGDSAAYFCASSPTLQGSTEAFFGQGTRLTVV.

This clone has at least ten counts. The chain employs TRBV11-3 and TRBJ2-1, with TRBD2 matching 7 bases. Losses at the gene ends were 1 base for V and 5 bases for J; bases not matched to a gene: 5. This CDR3 spans 15 amino acids. In germline, CDR1 is SGHNT, CDR2 YENEEA. CDR3 nucleotide sequence: TGTGCCAGCAGCTTAGGACTAGCAGTGAACAATGAGCAGTTCTTC. The encoded protein is CASSLGLAVNNEQFF. The complete variable domain, with remaining parts taken from reference TRBV11-3 and TRBJ2-1, reads EAGVVQSPRYKIIEKKQPVAFWCNPISGHNTLYWYLQNLGQGPELLIRYENEEAVDDSQLPKDRFSAERLKGVDSTLKIQPAELGDSAVYLCASSLGLAVNNEQFFGPGTRLTVL.

CDR3 sequence reads: CASSTGTAQETQYF. The CDR3, as DNA: TGTGCCAGCAGCACCGGGACAGCACAAGAGACCCAGTACTTC. The chain joins TRBV5-4 to TRBJ2-5, with 7 bases aligning to TRBD1. The germline V gene has CDR1 SGHNT and CDR2 YYREEE (reference sequence). The ends lost 4 bases at V and 2 bases at J; junction bases unmatched: 5. The CDR3 is made up of 14 amino acids. Combining the CDR3 with reference TRBV5-4 and TRBJ2-5 gives the whole variable domain ETGVTQSPTHLIKTRGQQVTLRCSSQSGHNTVSWYQQALGQGPQFIFQYYREEENGRGNFPPRFSGLQFPNYSSELNVNALELDDSALYLCASSTGTAQETQYFGPGTRLLVL.

The chain links TRBV10-3 to TRBJ1-3; 11 bases match TRBD1. Trimming removed 3 bases from V and 9 bases from J; junction bases left unmatched: 7. Germline V gene data show CDR1 as ENHRY and CDR2 as SYGVKD. The CDR3 totals 15 residues. The chain's CDR3 is CAISDSGQGETTIYF. CDR3 DNA: TGTGCCATCAGTGACTCGGGACAGGGGGAGACCACCATATATTTT.

The V gene is TRBV5-1, the J gene TRBJ1-1; possible D gene TRBD1, 5 bases. CDR3 size: 14 residues. The V gene's germline CDR1 is SGHRS and CDR2 YFSETQ. Trimming shortened V by 0 bases and J by 4 bases, and 10 bases separated the two germline ends. CDR3 DNA: TGCGCCAGCAGCTTGGTTGTGGGGGGCACTGAAGCTTTCTTT. Encoded protein: CASSLVVGGTEAFF.

This clone occurred many times. This CDR3 is CASSVGPYNEQFF. In DNA form, the CDR3 reads TGTGCCAGCAGTGTGGGCCCCTACAATGAGCAGTTCTTC. The rearrangement uses TRBV27 and TRBJ2-1; D not resolved. The V gene's germline CDR1 is MNHEY and CDR2 SMNVEV (reference sequence). Trimming removed 5 bases at V and 2 bases at J, with 7 bases between. The CDR3 has 13 residues.

The CDR3: CAWKQFRTDTQYF. CDR3 nucleotide sequence: TGTGCCTGGAAACAGTTTCGCACAGATACGCAGTATTTT. The chain is built from TRBV30 and TRBJ2-3; D uncertain. There are 13 residues in the CDR3. Germline V gives CDR1 GTSNPN, CDR2 SVGIG (reference sequence). V was cut by 4 bases and J by 1 base, with 9 bases left in between.

This sequence joins TRBV27 and TRBJ2-1; 8 bases are shared with TRBD1. The CDR3 extends over 16 amino acids. From germline, CDR1 is MNHEY and CDR2 SMNVEV (reference sequence). Trimming cost V 3 bases and J 10 bases; bases outside gene matches: 14. CDR3 in amino acids: CASSLEGTGILGEQFF. The CDR3 coding sequence is TGTGCCAGCAGTTTGGAAGGGACAGGAATTTTAGGGGAGCAGTTCTTC.